These T cell receptor beta chains were read from a single sample in a study of cytomegalovirus exposure and HLA in healthy donors. The method was immunoSEQ multiplex PCR; TCRdb's version includes in-frame clones alone and lacks a portion of them. The table shows 200,000 to 300,000 clones, with approximately 84% occurring only once. The sequenced sample was PBMCs. The receptor source for this set is a man aged 18-30 years in good health and CMV-seropositive. Both conserved end residues are trimmed from each CDR3.

v_gene,CDR3aa
TRBV5-1,ASSPTGTGDTQY
TRBV6-1,ASRPAQDLYYGYT
TRBV4-1,ASSHVAGVENEQF
TRBV6-1,ASGYYEQY
TRBV6-5,ASSLGQGVNTGELF
TRBV7-9,ASSLSGGPRNTEAF
TRBV7-9,ASSLASGKETQY
TRBV6-6,ASSWTPNLDTIY
TRBV30,AWRQRTGGTYGYT
TRBV7-8,ASSLTASGRSFVYEQY